The 27 T cell receptor beta chains below come from one sample, sequenced in a study of cytomegalovirus exposure and HLA in healthy donors. Measured with immunoSEQ multiplex PCR; TCRdb has only the in-frame clones, and not every one. The sample consists of roughly 260,000 clones, nearly 90% of them appearing once. Sequences were obtained from PBMCs. The source is a woman under 30 in good health and CMV-seronegative.

This chain joins TRBV7-2 and TRBJ2-7, with 11 bases lining up with TRBD2. This CDR3 spans 15 amino acids. Looked up from germline, CDR1 is SGHTA and CDR2 is FQGNSA. J lost 3 bases, V lost 8 bases, and 9 bases had no gene match. This chain's CDR3 is CASAFLAGGHYEQYF. The CDR3 DNA reads TGTGCCAGCGCATTCCTAGCGGGGGGCCACTACGAGCAGTACTTC.

The CDR3 protein is CASSNLVPYEQYV. In nucleotides, the CDR3 is TGTGCCAGCAGCAACCTAGTACCTTACGAGCAGTACGTC. The V gene is TRBV7-2, the J gene TRBJ2-7; D is undetermined. Per germline, CDR1 SGHTA and CDR2 FQGNSA. CDR3 length equals 13 residues. The V and J ends lost 5 bases and 4 bases respectively, with 12 bases between them.

This clone has only one observation. The chain has TRBV7-6 and TRBJ2-2; tentatively, D is TRBD1 (5 bases). This CDR3 contains 13 residues. Germline values: CDR1 SGHVS, CDR2 FNYEAQ. Trimming cost V 1 base and J 6 bases, with 6 bases left between them. The CDR3 here is CASSLEGPGELFF. CDR3 sequence (DNA): TGTGCCAGCAGCTTAGAGGGGCCCGGGGAGCTGTTTTTT.

The chain joins TRBV28 to TRBJ2-2, with D unresolved. The CDR3 covers 12 residues. Germline V gives CDR1 MDHEN, CDR2 SYDVKM. Trimming took off 8 bases at V and 1 base at J, with 5 bases between the two ends. The CDR3 loop reads CASSRNTGELFF. The CDR3 bases are TGTGCCAGCTCCCGGAACACCGGGGAGCTGTTTTTT.

The chain joins TRBV6-6 to TRBJ2-3, with TRBD2 matching 8 bases. After removal of 2 bases from V and 0 bases from J, the junction contained 4 bases not matched to a gene. This CDR3 is built from 16 residues. Germline lookup yields CDR1 MNHNY and CDR2 SVGAGI (reference sequence). CDR3 protein: CASSYLSGISTDTQYF. DNA of the CDR3: TGTGCCAGCAGTTACCTTAGCGGGATTAGCACAGATACGCAGTATTTT.

The gene calls are TRBV5-1 and TRBJ2-3; 15 nucleotides agree with TRBD2. Germline CDR1 is SGHRS and CDR2 is YFSETQ. The junction had 5 bases not matched to a gene; V was cut back by 6 bases and J by 3 bases. CDR3 length: 16 amino acids. CDR3 bases: TGCGCCAGCACCACCGGGACTAGCGGGGGGACAGATACGCAGTATTTT. Its translation is CASTTGTSGGTDTQYF.

V is TRBV11-1 and J is TRBJ2-1, with 11 positions matching TRBD2. This CDR3 has 16 amino acids. V shed 6 bases, J shed 1 base, and the junction held 5 bases outside the gene matches. The germline gives CDR1 SGHAT, CDR2 FQDESV (reference sequence). CDR3 protein: CASRLAGAASYNEQFF. The CDR3 DNA sequence: TGTGCCAGCAGACTAGCGGGGGCAGCTTCCTACAATGAGCAGTTCTTC.

The chain links TRBV11-2 to TRBJ2-1, with D perhaps matching TRBD2 (7 bases). Trimming took off 0 bases at V and 9 bases at J, with 9 bases between the two ends. This CDR3 comprises 13 residues. CDR1 is SGHAT and CDR2 is FQNNGV in the germline V gene. In DNA form, the CDR3 reads TGTGCCAGCAGCTTAGATAGGGGGGGTGAGCAGTTCTTC. Translated, it gives CASSLDRGGEQFF.

The rearrangement joins TRBV7-8 to TRBJ2-2, with 7 bases identical to TRBD1. The CDR3 is 14 amino acids. Germline lookup yields CDR1 SGHVS and CDR2 FQNEAQ. V was clipped by 5 bases and J by 7 bases; unmatched bases: 7. CDR3 in DNA: TGTGCCAGCAGCCCCGACAGGGTTCTCGGGGAGCTGTTTTTT. It specifies CASSPDRVLGELFF.

This chain links TRBV7-9 with TRBJ1-5; D uncertain. V gave up 1 base and J gave up 4 bases, with 8 bases separating them. Germline-derived CDR1 and CDR2 are SEHNR and FQNEAQ (reference sequence). This CDR3 comprises 14 residues. The CDR3 DNA follows: TGTGCCAGCAGCTTAGGGCGGGATAATCAGCCCCAGCATTTT. This translates into CASSLGRDNQPQHF.

This chain uses TRBV9 with TRBJ2-7; possible D gene TRBD1, 6 bases. This CDR3 is 13 amino acids long. V lost 3 bases and J 5 bases, leaving 12 bases between the germline ends. In germline, CDR1 is SGDLS, CDR2 YYNGEE. CDR3 sequence reads: CASSAQGSDEQYF. CDR3 nucleotides: TGTGCCAGCAGCGCACAGGGTTCCGACGAGCAGTACTTC. Full variable domain (remainder filled in from reference TRBV9 and TRBJ2-7): DSGVTQTPKHLITATGQRVTLRCSPRSGDLSVYWYQQSLDQGLQFLIQYYNGEERAKGNILERFSAQQFPDLHSELNLSSLELGDSALYFCASSAQGSDEQYFGPGTRLTVT.

J is TRBJ2-3 and V is TRBV18; the D is unclear. Germline-derived CDR1 and CDR2 are KGHSH and LQKENI. V shed 6 bases and J shed 0 bases, with 16 bases lying between them. This CDR3 spans 16 amino acids. This CDR3 is CASSPDLGASTDTQYF. The CDR3 coding sequence is TGTGCCAGCTCTCCAGATCTCGGTGCTAGCACAGATACGCAGTATTTT. Full variable domain (missing parts from reference TRBV18 and TRBJ2-3): NAGVMQNPRHLVRRRGQEARLRCSPMKGHSHVYWYRQLPEEGLKFMVYLQKENIIDESGMPKERFSAEFPKEGPSILRIQQVVRGDSAAYFCASSPDLGASTDTQYFGPGTRLTVL.

J is TRBJ1-2 and V is TRBV28; 7 nucleotides align to TRBD1. The CDR3 consists of 13 residues. J was trimmed by 5 bases and V by 4 bases; bases with no gene match: 4. CDR1 and CDR2 (germline): MDHEN, SYDVKM. CDR3 nucleotide sequence: TGTGCCAGCAGTTCAGGGGGAACATATGGCTACACCTTC. It is translated as CASSSGGTYGYTF.

The chain carries TRBV7-9 and TRBJ1-4; D may be TRBD1 (5 bases). Germline CDR1 is SEHNR and CDR2 is FQNEAQ (reference sequence). V was pared by 4 bases and J by 7 bases, with 19 bases between. The CDR3 length is 16 residues. The CDR3 DNA is TGTGCCAGCAGCTCTGGGACTCCCGAAGACGGTGAAAAACTGTTTTTT. Amino acids: CASSSGTPEDGEKLFF.

The V and J genes are TRBV6-5 and TRBJ1-1; 8 nucleotides agree with TRBD1. Germline CDR1 MNHEY, CDR2 SVGAGI. CDR3 length: 16 amino acids. The ends lost 0 bases at V and 5 bases at J; junction bases unmatched: 8. For the CDR3, the DNA is TGTGCCAGCAGTTACTCGACAGGGACAGGTGGTACTGAAGCTTTCTTT. Protein product: CASSYSTGTGGTEAFF.

The rearrangement links TRBV4-3 to TRBJ2-3; D is ambiguous. Germline V lookup: CDR1 LGHNA, CDR2 YSLEER. Trimming pared 0 bases from V and 2 bases from J, leaving 21 bases between. The CDR3 is 19 amino acids. DNA of the CDR3: TGCGCCAGCAGCCAAGAACCATTCCCTAATGCTGAACTCACAGATACGCAGTATTTT. Translation: CASSQEPFPNAELTDTQYF.

The CDR3 region has the DNA TGCGCCAGCAGCCGGGACAGGGGGCGTAGCCAGCCCCAGCATTTT. It yields the protein CASSRDRGRSQPQHF. This chain connects TRBV4-1 to TRBJ1-5; 12 bases match TRBD1. With V trimmed by 4 bases and J by 7 bases, 5 bases remained unmatched. CDR1 is MGHRA, CDR2 YSYEKL, per germline. The CDR3 consists of 15 residues.

V usage is TRBV7-6 and J usage is TRBJ1-1; 7 nucleotides match TRBD1. The germline V gene encodes CDR1 SGHVS and CDR2 FNYEAQ. V was pared by 5 bases and J by 0 bases, with 9 bases of the junction left unmatched. This CDR3 has 16 residues. CDR3 sequence: CASSQGGTGMNTEAFF. As DNA, the CDR3 is TGTGCCAGCAGCCAAGGGGGCACCGGGATGAACACTGAAGCTTTCTTT.

The chain links TRBV5-1 to TRBJ1-2; D unresolved. The CDR3 runs 15 residues. Deletions cut 7 bases from V and 0 bases from J, with 16 bases between. Germline V gene data show CDR1 as SGHRS and CDR2 as YFSETQ. CDR3 loop: CASGQGGRTNYGYTF. The CDR3 coding sequence is TGCGCCAGCGGCCAAGGAGGGCGTACTAACTATGGCTACACCTTC.

This rearrangement joins TRBV7-3 to TRBJ2-6; 11 nucleotides align to TRBD1. After removal of 9 bases from V and 1 base from J, the junction contained 5 bases not matched to a gene. CDR1 and CDR2 (germline): SGHTA, FQGTGA. The CDR3 runs 16 residues. CDR3 nucleotides: TGTGCCAGTGGACAGGGGGCCGGTTCTGGGGCCAACGTCCTGACTTTC. It codes for CASGQGAGSGANVLTF.

The genes are TRBV28 and TRBJ1-1; no clear D. The CDR3 has 14 residues. V was trimmed by 3 bases and J by 5 bases, leaving 13 bases between them. Germline loops: CDR1 MDHEN, CDR2 SYDVKM. CDR3 DNA: TGTGCCAGCAGTTTGAGAACCCTTGTGACTGAAGCTTTCTTT. Translation gives CASSLRTLVTEAFF.

This clone was detected once. V usage is TRBV19 and J usage is TRBJ2-3, with TRBD2 identical over 8 bases. CDR1 is LNHDA and CDR2 is SQIVND in the germline V gene (reference sequence). The CDR3 is made up of 12 amino acids. J lost 5 bases, V lost 10 bases, and 5 bases had no gene match. CDR3 protein: CATGLAKDTQYF. Written as DNA, the CDR3 is TGTGCCACCGGACTAGCTAAAGATACGCAGTATTTT.

The V and J genes are TRBV2 and TRBJ2-2; D not resolved. CDR1 and CDR2 (germline): SNHLY, FYNNEI. The CDR3 totals 13 residues. Trimming pared 3 bases from V and 6 bases from J, leaving 8 bases between. CDR3 protein: CASSESGAGELFF. CDR3 nucleotide sequence: TGTGCCAGCAGTGAGAGTGGTGCCGGGGAGCTGTTTTTT.

V gene TRBV7-3 combines with J gene TRBJ2-3, with no clear D. This CDR3 spans 14 amino acids. The V end was cut by 2 bases, the J end by 0 bases, with 6 bases between. Germline V gene lookup returns CDR1 SGHTA and CDR2 FQGTGA. CDR3 sequence (DNA): TGTGCCAGCAGCTTAGGCCATAGCACAGATACGCAGTATTTT. Translation gives CASSLGHSTDTQYF. The full variable domain, in which reference TRBV7-3 and TRBJ2-3 provide the parts outside the CDR3, is GAGVSQTPSNKVTEKGKYVELRCDPISGHTALYWYRQSLGQGPEFLIYFQGTGAADDSGLPNDRFFAVRPEGSVSTLKIQRTERGDSAVYLCASSLGHSTDTQYFGPGTRLTVL.

The chain links TRBV11-3 to TRBJ2-2; D is possibly TRBD1 (6 bases). The CDR3 sequence is 14 residues long. Germline V gives CDR1 SGHNT, CDR2 YENEEA. V dropped 6 bases and J dropped 2 bases, with 10 bases sitting between them. CDR3 sequence: CASRGGTNTGELFF. The CDR3 nucleotides read TGTGCCAGCAGAGGGGGAACCAACACCGGGGAGCTGTTTTTT.

The chain has TRBV28 and TRBJ2-7, with D maybe TRBD1 (6 bases). The germline V and J ends were trimmed by 4 bases and 2 bases, with 15 bases remaining between them. This CDR3 is built from 15 residues. Germline V gene lookup returns CDR1 MDHEN and CDR2 SYDVKM. Here the CDR3 DNA reads TGTGCCAGCAGTTCCCCGGGACAACTTCCCTACGAGCAGTACTTC. Its translation is CASSSPGQLPYEQYF.

V gene TRBV15 combines with J gene TRBJ1-2, with TRBD1 matching over 7 bases. Germline values: CDR1 LNHNV, CDR2 YYDKDF (reference sequence). The trim removed 2 bases at V and 6 bases at J, leaving 6 bases unmatched. The CDR3 covers 14 residues. DNA for the CDR3: TGTGCCACCAGCAGAAGACAGGGACGAGATGGCTACACCTTC. Protein product: CATSRRQGRDGYTF.